Each of the 18 T cell receptor beta chains below was sequenced from the same sample in a study of breast tumors, draining lymph nodes, adjacent tissues. Samples came from axillary lymph nodes draining the breast cancer. TCRdb analysed the multiplex PCR reads with MiXCR anew, one entry per CDR3 protein. The profile covers 160,000 or so distinct CDR3 sequences, with roughly 35% appearing a single time and 3% to 4.5% taken by the ten largest. Source material: axillary lymph node tissue. The receptors derive from a female donor with breast cancer. Some clones in this sample may be carry-over from other donors' samples.

This clonotype came up many times. The chain couples TRBV6-5 to TRBJ1-5; D gene uncertain. V gave up 4 bases and J gave up 7 bases, with 17 bases separating them. This CDR3 is 15 amino acids long. Germline CDR1 reads MNHEY; CDR2 reads SVGAGI. This chain's CDR3 is CASSSPGTGGQPQHF. The CDR3, as DNA: TGTGCCAGCAGTTCCCCTGGTACGGGTGGGCAGCCCCAGCATTTT.

In its sample, this clonotype was seen many times. The chain couples TRBV6-5 to TRBJ2-7, with 11 bases matching TRBD2. Per germline, CDR1 MNHEY and CDR2 SVGAGI. Unmatched junction bases numbered 7, after V lost 5 bases and J lost 7 bases. The length of the CDR3 is 14 residues. CDR3 nucleotide sequence: TGTGCCAGCAGTCCCATCGGGACTAGCGGAGAGCAGTACTTC. It specifies CASSPIGTSGEQYF.

This clonotype was detected ten times or more. This chain links TRBV19 with TRBJ2-3, with 9 positions matching TRBD2. The germline CDR1 and CDR2 sequences are LNHDA and SQIVND (reference sequence). This CDR3 region has 17 residues. Trimming cost V 3 bases and J 0 bases; bases outside gene matches: 7. The CDR3, as DNA: TGTGCCAGTAGTATGGGACTAGCAGATAGTAGCACAGATACGCAGTATTTT. This gives the protein CASSMGLADSSTDTQYF.

On this clonotype itself: A much larger clonotype is one base distant, so this may be a read error. CDR3 coding DNA: TGTGCCAGCAGTCACCTCATTACAGGGGGCTACGGCTATGGCTACACCTTC. This encodes CASSHLITGGYGYGYTF. The rearrangement uses TRBV6-5 and TRBJ1-2, with TRBD1 identical over 9 bases. Per the germline V gene, CDR1 is MNHEY and CDR2 is SVGAGI. J gave up 4 bases and V 5 bases, and 14 bases lay outside the gene matches. CDR3 length: 17 residues.

This clonotype has only a few counts. This could be a read error, since a much larger clone is one nucleotide away. The chain links TRBV11-2 to TRBJ2-1, with 7 bases lining up with TRBD2. This CDR3 comprises 17 residues. The trim removed 5 bases at V and 5 bases at J, leaving 15 bases unmatched. Germline V gene lookup returns CDR1 SGHAT and CDR2 FQNNGV. The CDR3 loop reads CASSDLRSPAGHNEQFF. CDR3 DNA sequence: TGTGCCAGCAGCGATCTTCGGTCGCCAGCGGGACACAATGAGCAGTTCTTC.

In its sample, this clonotype was seen many times. The chain is built from TRBV15 and TRBJ2-1; D gene unclear. Germline assignment: CDR1 LNHNV and CDR2 YYDKDF (reference sequence). The CDR3 is 13 residues long. The V end lost 4 bases, the J end lost 9 bases, and 13 bases lay between the germline ends. CDR3 region: CATSIAKMSEQFF. CDR3 bases: TGTGCCACCAGCATTGCAAAAATGAGTGAGCAGTTCTTC. Complete variable domain (other parts from reference TRBV15 and TRBJ2-1): DAMVIQNPRYQVTQFGKPVTLSCSQTLNHNVMYWYQQKSSQAPKLLFHYYDKDFNNEADTPDNFQSRRPNTSFCFLDIRSPGLGDTAMYLCATSIAKMSEQFFGPGTRLTVL.

At least ten counts were recorded for this clonotype. The chain joins TRBV4-1 to TRBJ2-5; 8 bases match TRBD2. Germline V lookup: CDR1 MGHRA, CDR2 YSYEKL. J was trimmed by 2 bases and V by 0 bases; bases with no gene match: 5. CDR3 length equals 16 residues. CDR3 sequence reads: CASSQEVLAVQETQYF. Here the CDR3 DNA reads TGCGCCAGCAGCCAAGAGGTACTAGCGGTGCAAGAGACCCAGTACTTC.

The table lists this clonotype with many counts. The chain couples TRBV4-3 to TRBJ2-3; no reliable D call. The germline CDR1 and CDR2 sequences are LGHNA and YSLEER. Trimming took 4 bases from V and 4 from J, leaving 15 bases between them. The CDR3 has 15 residues. The CDR3 nucleotides read TGCGCCAGCAGCCTTGATGACGGCGGCTCAGATACGCAGTATTTT. It codes for CASSLDDGGSDTQYF.

CDR3 DNA: TGCAGTGCTAGGGGGACTAGCGGGAAGGGGACCCAGTACTTC. The encoded protein is CSARGTSGKGTQYF. The chain employs TRBV20-1 and TRBJ2-5; TRBD2 matches 13 bases. The V gene's germline CDR1 is DFQATT and CDR2 SNEGSKA (reference sequence). V was clipped by 3 bases and J by 7 bases; unmatched bases: 5. This CDR3 is built from 14 residues.

The rearrangement links TRBV11-2 to TRBJ2-3; D possibly corresponds to TRBD1 (6 bases). CDR3 length equals 18 residues. CDR1 and CDR2 (germline): SGHAT, FQNNGV. V dropped 4 bases and J dropped 4 bases, with 24 bases sitting between them. CDR3 amino acids: CASSSVRGVAIASDTQYF. DNA of the CDR3: TGTGCCAGCAGCTCAGTCAGGGGAGTCGCGATAGCCTCAGATACGCAGTATTTT.

This clonotype was found many times. The J gene is TRBJ2-1, the V gene TRBV15; the D gene is possibly TRBD1 (6 bases). Germline V lookup: CDR1 LNHNV, CDR2 YYDKDF (reference sequence). The germline V and J ends were trimmed by 3 bases and 4 bases, with 10 bases remaining between them. This CDR3 spans 14 amino acids. The CDR3 bases are TGTGCCACCAGCAGCTTGGACAGTTACAATGAGCAGTTCTTC. Encoded protein: CATSSLDSYNEQFF.

The chain employs TRBV7-2 and TRBJ2-1, with 11 bases that match TRBD2. The CDR3 contains 16 residues. After removal of 8 bases from V and 9 bases from J, the junction contained 15 bases not matched to a gene. The germline gives CDR1 SGHTA, CDR2 FQGNSA. The DNA of the CDR3 is TGTGCCAGCCGCACAACTAGCGGGGGTAGGTGGAGTGAGCAGTTCTTC. Its protein product is CASRTTSGGRWSEQFF.

Remarks on this clonotype: The germline gene is not matched at one end of the junction; a read error may be the cause. The chain links TRBV13 to TRBJ1-3; a weak D match, TRBD1 (5 bases). Per germline, CDR1 PRHDT and CDR2 FYEKMQ (reference sequence). The CDR3 sequence is 11 residues long. CDR3 in amino acids: CASSRPTSGGF. As DNA, the CDR3 is TGTGCCAGCAGCCGTCCTACTAGCGGGGGGTTT.

The V call is TRBV6-7, the J call TRBJ2-7, with TRBD2 matching 7 bases. TRBV6-7 is flagged as an ORF with uncertain function. J was trimmed by 1 base and V by 5 bases; bases with no gene match: 11. The CDR3 covers 16 residues. The CDR3 region has the DNA TGTGCCAGCAGTCAACTCTGCGGGAGAAGGTCCTACGAGCAGTACTTC. This gives the protein CASSQLCGRRSYEQYF.

Remarks on this clonotype: A much larger clone differs by one base, so this may be a read error. V is TRBV3-1 and J is TRBJ1-3; 9 nucleotides align to TRBD1. Per germline, CDR1 LGHDT and CDR2 YNNKEL (reference sequence). This CDR3 comprises 13 residues. CDR3 amino acids: CASRKTGGSTIYF. The DNA for the CDR3 is TGTGCCAGCAGAAAGACAGGGGGAAGCACCATATATTTT.

The V gene is TRBV5-8, the J gene TRBJ2-5; tentatively, D is TRBD1 (6 bases). CDR3 size: 17 residues. Deletions cut 4 bases from V and 7 bases from J, with 26 bases between. Looked up from germline, CDR1 is SGHTS and CDR2 is YDEGEE. This chain's CDR3 is CASSTGQSAGRLGTQYF. The CDR3 DNA reads TGTGCCAGCAGCACCGGACAGTCAGCTGGAAGACTTGGGACCCAGTACTTC.

The rearrangement uses TRBV10-2 and TRBJ1-2; D is possibly TRBD1 (6 bases). The V gene lost 4 bases and the J gene lost 3 bases, with 12 bases spanning the gap. CDR1 is WSHSY, CDR2 SAAADI, per germline. This CDR3 is 14 amino acids long. CDR3 region: CASSGQGLYYGYTF. CDR3 nucleotide sequence: TGCGCCAGCAGTGGGCAGGGGCTATACTATGGCTACACCTTC.

This clonotype was counted at least ten times. The chain couples TRBV2 to TRBJ1-5, with D perhaps matching TRBD1 (5 bases). The CDR3 length is 14 residues. Trimming removed 8 bases at V and 0 bases at J, with 11 bases between. The germline gives CDR1 SNHLY, CDR2 FYNNEI. The CDR3 spells CASSTVDSNQPQHF. The CDR3 coding sequence is TGTGCCAGCTCGACAGTGGATAGCAATCAGCCCCAGCATTTT.